Sequencing of this T cell receptor beta chain was carried out in a study of shared clonotypes between healthy human individuals. As for the study in general: Two women and a few men aged 18 to 49 made up the donors. For every donor, three CD4 naive, three CD4 memory, two CD8 naive and one CD8 memory plates were used. Study-level findings and limits: A reduction in generation probabilities was seen for non-shared clonotypes relative to those shared by all four donors.

A word on this clone: Its matching antigen is unknown.

The CDR3 extends over 18 amino acids. Germline CDR1 MNHEY, CDR2 SMNVEV (reference sequence). Between the trimmed V and J ends, which lost 5 bases and 0 bases, there was a span of 17 bases. Here immunoSEQ multiplex PCR was the method, and the copy in TCRdb shows in-frame clones only, minus some. Counted here are 2 million to 2.5 million clones, more than 90% occurring once; the ten biggest clones make up roughly 0.13%. This sequence was found in a man younger than 30 in good health. The V call is TRBV27, the J call TRBJ2-6; either TRBD1 or TRBD2 may fit D (5 bases each). The source material was naive CD4+ T cells sorted from blood. Subset in this sample: CD45RA+ positively selected. CDR3 loop: CASSRFEGMGSGANVLTF. In nucleotides, the CDR3 is TGTGCCAGCAGTCGATTTGAGGGGATGGGCTCTGGGGCCAACGTCCTGACTTTC.